These T cell receptor beta chains were read from a single sample in a study of spatial heterogeneity in lung cancer. TCRdb analysed the 5' RACE reads with MiXCR anew, one entry per CDR3 protein. Here the sample spans over 45,000 distinct CDR3 sequences, under 6% being singletons. This sample comprised PBMCs, obtained at surgery. The receptor source for this set is a male donor with early-stage non-small cell lung cancer. The CDR3 runs from the conserved cysteine through the conserved F or W. The D gene is left open where the match is weak. Size tells how often a clone was seen (once, few, many) or the class of an expanded clone, and some rows leave it out.

J gene,clone size,V gene,D gene,CDR3 DNA,CDR3 protein
TRBJ2-5,many,TRBV6-6,TRBD1,TGTGCCAGCAGTTACCGACAGGGTGGTGAGACCCAGTACTTC,CASSYRQGGETQYF
TRBJ2-7,few,TRBV10-1,.,TGCGCCAGCAGTGAGTCGCCTTCCTACGAGCAGTACTTC,CASSESPSYEQYF
TRBJ2-5,medium-sized,TRBV29-1,.,TGCAGCGTTGAAGGCAGCCCAGAGACCCAGTACTTC,CSVEGSPETQYF
TRBJ2-3,few,TRBV7-8,TRBD2,TGTGCCAGCATCCTCTCCTGGACTAGCGGGAGGGCCAGGGTTGCAGATACGCAGTATTTT,CASILSWTSGRARVADTQYF
TRBJ2-5,many,TRBV6-2/TRBV6-3,.,TGTGCCACCCACACCTATAGAAGGTCAGAGACCCAGTACTTC,CATHTYRRSETQYF
TRBJ2-1,many,TRBV28,.,TGTGCCAGCACCTCTTTAGGGCAGATAAACAATGAGCAGTTCTTC,CASTSLGQINNEQFF
TRBJ2-2,many,TRBV19,.,TGTGCCAGTAGTCCCAGGACAGCCCCCACCGGGGAGCTGTTTTTT,CASSPRTAPTGELFF
TRBJ2-7,many,TRBV5-1,TRBD2,TGCGCCAGCAGCGTTTCCGGGACTAGCGAGGTCGAGCAGTACTTC,CASSVSGTSEVEQYF
TRBJ2-3,many,TRBV2,.,TGTGCCAGCAGTGAAGCGCTTCGGGGGAACACAGATACGCAGTATTTT,CASSEALRGNTDTQYF
TRBJ2-1,many,TRBV11-2,TRBD2,TGTGCCAGCAGCTGGGGGACTAGCGGGAAGAATGAGCAGTTCTTC,CASSWGTSGKNEQFF
TRBJ2-1,medium-sized,TRBV4-1,.,TGCGCCAGCAGCCAAGTTGACCTTGGACTGGCGGGCGGGCATGAGCAGTTCTTC,CASSQVDLGLAGGHEQFF
TRBJ1-2,many,TRBV4-1,.,TGCGCCAGCAGCCAAGGCTTGGGGGGCTACACCTTC,CASSQGLGGYTF
TRBJ2-5,.,TRBV11-3,.,TGTGCCAGCATGGTGCTGCAAGAGACCCAGTACTTC,CASMVLQETQYF
TRBJ2-5,many,TRBV4-2,.,TGTGCCAGCAGCCAAGAAGTAAAGGGGGGCCAAGAGACCCAGTACTTC,CASSQEVKGGQETQYF
TRBJ2-2,many,TRBV5-1,.,TGCGCCAGCGCCACCCCTCGGACCGGGGAGCTGTTTTTT,CASATPRTGELFF
TRBJ1-4,many,TRBV7-2,.,TGTGCCAGCAGCTTAGTCCCCGCAGGGTCTGACGGAAAACTGTTTTTT,CASSLVPAGSDGKLFF
TRBJ1-1,many,TRBV5-1,.,TGCGCCAGCAGCTTCGGCAGCTTCAACACTGAAGCTTTCTTT,CASSFGSFNTEAFF
TRBJ1-2,many,TRBV29-1,TRBD1,TGCAGCGTTCCCCAGAACCTACCGGGACAGAACTATGGCTACACCTTC,CSVPQNLPGQNYGYTF
TRBJ1-2,few,TRBV7-2,TRBD1,TGTGCCAGCAGCCCTAATACAGGGGGTCCCTATGGCTACACCTTC,CASSPNTGGPYGYTF
TRBJ2-7,many,TRBV12-3/TRBV12-4,.,TGTGCCAGCAGTACCCCCGGGGGACTCTCCTACGAGCAGTACTTC,CASSTPGGLSYEQYF
TRBJ1-4,many,TRBV20-1,.,TGCAGTGCTAGCCAGGGGTCAACTAATGAAAAACTGTTTTTT,CSASQGSTNEKLFF
TRBJ2-7,many,TRBV15,.,TGTGCCACCGGTGCAGGGGTAGACTACGAGCAGTACTTC,CATGAGVDYEQYF
TRBJ2-5,many,TRBV30,.,TGTGCCTGGGGGCAAAATGGGGCGACCCAGTACTTC,CAWGQNGATQYF
TRBJ2-4,many,TRBV7-2,.,TGTGCCAGCAGCTCCGGGACCCCACGGGGTGACATTCAGTACTTC,CASSSGTPRGDIQYF
TRBJ2-7,many,TRBV7-6,TRBD2,TGTGCCAGCAGCTTAGAGGGCCTAGCGGGAAGCGAGCAGTACTTC,CASSLEGLAGSEQYF
TRBJ2-1,many,TRBV3-1,.,TGTGCCAGCAGCTCCCGTTACAATGAGCAGTTCTTC,CASSSRYNEQFF
TRBJ2-3,.,TRBV20-1,.,TGCAGTGCCCCGCCGGCGGATAGCACAGATACGCAGTATTTT,CSAPPADSTDTQYF
TRBJ2-7,.,TRBV30,.,TGTGCCTGGAGTCTAGGGGAGTGGGAGCAGTACTTC,CAWSLGEWEQYF
TRBJ1-1,many,TRBV20-1,TRBD1,TGCAGTGCGTATACAGGGGTACACACTGAAGCTTTCTTT,CSAYTGVHTEAFF
TRBJ2-5,many,TRBV25-1,.,TGTGCCAGCAGTCCCCTGGGGGCAGAGACCCAGTACTTC,CASSPLGAETQYF
TRBJ2-1,many,TRBV11-2,.,TGTGCCAGCAGCCACAACAGGGTAGGAGGCAATGAGCAGTTCTTC,CASSHNRVGGNEQFF
TRBJ1-5,many,TRBV6-2/TRBV6-3,TRBD1,TGTGCCAGCAGTAGGACAGGGAATCAGCCCCAGCATTTT,CASSRTGNQPQHF
TRBJ2-1,many,TRBV12-3/TRBV12-4,TRBD2,TGTGCCAGCAGTTTAGAAGCGGGAGGAAGTGAGCAGTTCTTC,CASSLEAGGSEQFF
TRBJ2-7,many,TRBV9,TRBD1,TGTGCCAGCAGCCCGGACAGGGATGGGGGCTACGAGCAGTACTTC,CASSPDRDGGYEQYF
TRBJ2-7,many,TRBV29-1,TRBD1,TGCAGCGGGGGACAGGGGGGGCCCTACGAGCAGTACTTC,CSGGQGGPYEQYF
TRBJ2-5,many,TRBV14,.,TGTGCCAGCAGCCAAGATCTAGGGACCCAGTACTTC,CASSQDLGTQYF
TRBJ2-3,few,TRBV27,.,TGTGCCAGCACATCCCTTAGCCTCACAGATACGCAGTATTTT,CASTSLSLTDTQYF
TRBJ2-2,many,TRBV6-2/TRBV6-3,.,TGTGCCAGCAGGACATCGAACACCGGGGAGCTGTTTTTT,CASRTSNTGELFF
TRBJ2-3,many,TRBV2,TRBD2,TGTGCCAGCAGCGCGGGGGATTGGGGAAGCACAGATACGCAGTATTTT,CASSAGDWGSTDTQYF
TRBJ2-7,.,TRBV5-1,TRBD1,TGCGCCAGCAGCGGGGGTTCGACAGGGACCGCCTACGAGCAGTACTTC,CASSGGSTGTAYEQYF
TRBJ1-6,many,TRBV12-3/TRBV12-4,.,TGTGCCAGCAGTTTACGTGGGCCCCTCCACTTT,CASSLRGPLHF
TRBJ2-7,many,TRBV6-1,.,TGTGCCACCGAGAGCGCCAGCTCCTACGAGCAGTACTTC,CATESASSYEQYF
TRBJ1-2,many,TRBV6-4,TRBD1,TGTGCCTGTTCGGACAGGTCCTATGGCTACACCTTC,CACSDRSYGYTF
TRBJ1-2,few,TRBV5-4,.,TGTGCCAGCAGCTTGGATAGCGGCAGGGCCTATGGCTACACCTTC,CASSLDSGRAYGYTF
TRBJ1-2,many,TRBV6-6,.,TGTGCCAGCAGACCTGGGGACTATGGCTACACCTTC,CASRPGDYGYTF
TRBJ2-5,many,TRBV27,TRBD1,TGTGCCAGCAGTTTTTTGGGACAGGGGGAAGAGACCCAGTACTTC,CASSFLGQGEETQYF
TRBJ1-1,many,TRBV5-4,TRBD1,TGTGCCAGCAGGCCTACAGGGGACGGTGCAACTGAAGCTTTCTTT,CASRPTGDGATEAFF
TRBJ2-1,few,TRBV4-1,.,TGCGCCAGCAGCTCTATCTACAATGAGCAGTTCTTC,CASSSIYNEQFF
TRBJ2-5,many,TRBV10-3,.,TGTGCCATCAGTGGCCTGATCCAAGAGACCCAGTACTTC,CAISGLIQETQYF
TRBJ2-1,many,TRBV6-6,TRBD1,TGTGCCAGCAGGGACAGGGGGAAAGAGGGAGGGTTCTTC,CASRDRGKEGGFF
TRBJ2-7,.,TRBV7-2,.,TGTGCCAGCAGCTTAGATTCGGACCCAGGCTACGAGCAGTACTTC,CASSLDSDPGYEQYF
TRBJ2-3,many,TRBV4-2,TRBD2,TGTGCCAGCAGCCCCCAGACTAGCGGGAGAGGCACAGATACGCAGTATTTT,CASSPQTSGRGTDTQYF
TRBJ2-3,many,TRBV11-2,TRBD2,TGTGCCAGCAGCTTAGAGGATAGCGGGAGTGGGGAGACGCAGTATTTT,CASSLEDSGSGETQYF